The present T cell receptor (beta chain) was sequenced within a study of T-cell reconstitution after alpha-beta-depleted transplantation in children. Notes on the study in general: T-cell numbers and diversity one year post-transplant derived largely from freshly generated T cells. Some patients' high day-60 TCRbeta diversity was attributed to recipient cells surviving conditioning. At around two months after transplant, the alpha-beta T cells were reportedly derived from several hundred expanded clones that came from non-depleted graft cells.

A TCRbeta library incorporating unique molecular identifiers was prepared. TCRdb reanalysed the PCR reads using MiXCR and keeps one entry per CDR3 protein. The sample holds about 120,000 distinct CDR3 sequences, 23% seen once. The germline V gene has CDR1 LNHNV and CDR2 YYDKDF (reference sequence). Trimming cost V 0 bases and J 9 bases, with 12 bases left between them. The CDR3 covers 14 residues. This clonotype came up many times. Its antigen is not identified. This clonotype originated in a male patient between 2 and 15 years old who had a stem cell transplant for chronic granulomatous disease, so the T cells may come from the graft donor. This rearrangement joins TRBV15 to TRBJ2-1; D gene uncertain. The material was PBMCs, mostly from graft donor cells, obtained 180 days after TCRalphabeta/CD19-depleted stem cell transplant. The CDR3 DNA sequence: TGTGCCACCAGCAGAGATCTACCGACGGGTGAGCAGTTCTTC. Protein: CATSRDLPTGEQFF.